This T cell receptor beta chain stems from a study of cytomegalovirus exposure and HLA in healthy donors. General study findings and limits: HLA alleles showed associations with 15,000 to 20,000 TCR beta sequences in a later analysis, at a 0.05 false discovery rate. According to an earlier analysis, most TCR beta V segments yielded productive rearrangements about 87% or about 30% of the time.

PCR primers comprised 60 Vbeta and 13 Jbeta primers. The method was immunoSEQ multiplex PCR; TCRdb's version includes in-frame clones alone and lacks a portion of them. Of 75,000 to 80,000 clones detected, about three quarters appear once; the ten largest clones hold 9% to 14%. Of note for this clone: The antigen is unknown.

V dropped 4 bases and J dropped 4; count of bases not matched to a gene: 2. The CDR3 totals 15 residues. Germline V gene sequence: CDR1 MNHNS, CDR2 SASEGT. This receptor was identified in a male donor in good health and CMV-seropositive. Sequenced sample: PBMCs. The rearrangement joins TRBV6-1 to TRBJ2-6; 9 bases agree with TRBD1. CDR3 protein: CASSAQGAGANVLTF. For the CDR3, the DNA is TGTGCCAGCAGTGCACAGGGGGCCGGGGCCAACGTCCTGACTTTC.